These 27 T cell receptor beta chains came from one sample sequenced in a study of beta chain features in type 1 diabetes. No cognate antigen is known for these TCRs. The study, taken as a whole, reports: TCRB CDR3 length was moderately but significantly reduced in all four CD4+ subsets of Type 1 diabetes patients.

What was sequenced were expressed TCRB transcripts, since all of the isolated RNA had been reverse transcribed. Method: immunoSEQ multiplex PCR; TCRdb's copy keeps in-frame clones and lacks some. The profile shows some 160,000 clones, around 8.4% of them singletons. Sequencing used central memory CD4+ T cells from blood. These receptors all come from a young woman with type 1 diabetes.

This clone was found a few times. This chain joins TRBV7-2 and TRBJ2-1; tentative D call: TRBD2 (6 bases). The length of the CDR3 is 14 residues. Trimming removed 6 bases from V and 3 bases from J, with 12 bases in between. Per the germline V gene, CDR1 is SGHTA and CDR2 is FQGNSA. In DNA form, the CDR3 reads TGTGCCAGCAGTTCTACCGGGGGCTACAATGAGCAGTTCTTC. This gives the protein CASSSTGGYNEQFF. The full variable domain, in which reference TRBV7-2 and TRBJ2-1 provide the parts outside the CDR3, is GAGVSQSPSNKVTEKGKDVELRCDPISGHTALYWYRQSLGQGLEFLIYFQGNSAPDKSGLPSDRFSAERTGGSVSTLTIQRTQQEDSAVYLCASSSTGGYNEQFFGPGTRLTVL.

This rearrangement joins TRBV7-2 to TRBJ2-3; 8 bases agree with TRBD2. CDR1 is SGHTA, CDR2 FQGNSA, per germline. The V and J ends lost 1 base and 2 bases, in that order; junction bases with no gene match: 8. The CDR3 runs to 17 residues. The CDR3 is CASSLGLAGTHTDTQYF. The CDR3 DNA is TGTGCCAGCAGCTTAGGGCTAGCGGGTACGCACACAGATACGCAGTATTTT.

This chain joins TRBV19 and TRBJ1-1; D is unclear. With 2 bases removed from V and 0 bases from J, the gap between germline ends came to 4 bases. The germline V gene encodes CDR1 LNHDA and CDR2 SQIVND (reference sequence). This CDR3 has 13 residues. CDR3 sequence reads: CASSIFMNTEAFF. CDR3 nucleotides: TGTGCCAGTAGTATATTTATGAACACTGAAGCTTTCTTT.

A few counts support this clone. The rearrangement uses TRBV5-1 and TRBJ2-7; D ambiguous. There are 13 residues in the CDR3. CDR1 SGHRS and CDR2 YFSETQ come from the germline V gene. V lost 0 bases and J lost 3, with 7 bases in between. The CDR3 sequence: CASSLELNYEQYF. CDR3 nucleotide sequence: TGCGCCAGCAGCTTGGAACTGAACTACGAGCAGTACTTC.

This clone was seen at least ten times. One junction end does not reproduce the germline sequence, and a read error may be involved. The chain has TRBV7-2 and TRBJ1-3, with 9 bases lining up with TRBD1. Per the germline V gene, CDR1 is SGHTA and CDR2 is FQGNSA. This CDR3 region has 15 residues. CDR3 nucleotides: TGTGCCAGCAGCTCGACAGCGGGACAGGGAAGCACCATATATTTT. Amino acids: CASSSTAGQGSTIYF.

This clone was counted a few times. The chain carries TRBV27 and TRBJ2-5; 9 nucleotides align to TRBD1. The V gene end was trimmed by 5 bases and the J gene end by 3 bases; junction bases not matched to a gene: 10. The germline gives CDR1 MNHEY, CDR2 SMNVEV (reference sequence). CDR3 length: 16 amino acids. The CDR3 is CASSPRPGQGEETQYF. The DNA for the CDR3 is TGTGCCAGCAGTCCTCGTCCGGGACAGGGAGAAGAGACCCAGTACTTC.

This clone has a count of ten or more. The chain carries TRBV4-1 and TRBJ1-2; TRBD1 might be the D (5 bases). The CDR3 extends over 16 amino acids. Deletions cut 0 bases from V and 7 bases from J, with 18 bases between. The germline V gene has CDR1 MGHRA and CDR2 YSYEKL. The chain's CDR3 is CASSQELQGGIGGYTF. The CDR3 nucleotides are TGCGCCAGCAGCCAAGAACTCCAGGGCGGGATCGGTGGCTACACCTTC.

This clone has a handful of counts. CDR3 coding DNA: TGCGCCAGCAGTGAGCCTCCGACTAGCGGGAGGGCCGTCAATGAGCAGTTCTTC. This gives the protein CASSEPPTSGRAVNEQFF. The chain links TRBV10-2 to TRBJ2-1, with 14 bases identical to TRBD2. Germline lookup yields CDR1 WSHSY and CDR2 SAAADI. V shed 2 bases and J 6 bases; nucleotides not matched to a gene: 9. The CDR3 loop spans 18 amino acids.

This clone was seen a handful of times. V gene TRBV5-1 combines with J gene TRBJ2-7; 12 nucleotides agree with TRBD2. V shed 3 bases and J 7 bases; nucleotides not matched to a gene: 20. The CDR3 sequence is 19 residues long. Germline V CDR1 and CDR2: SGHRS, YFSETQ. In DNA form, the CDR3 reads TGCGCCAGCAGCTGGCCCGTCCGGACTAGCGGGGTGTACGTTAAAGAGCAGTACTTC. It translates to CASSWPVRTSGVYVKEQYF. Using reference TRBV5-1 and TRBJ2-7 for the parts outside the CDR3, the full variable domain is KAGVTQTPRYLIKTRGQQVTLSCSPISGHRSVSWYQQTPGQGLQFLFEYFSETQRNKGNFPGRFSGRQFSNSRSEMNVSTLELGDSALYLCASSWPVRTSGVYVKEQYFGPGTRLTVT.

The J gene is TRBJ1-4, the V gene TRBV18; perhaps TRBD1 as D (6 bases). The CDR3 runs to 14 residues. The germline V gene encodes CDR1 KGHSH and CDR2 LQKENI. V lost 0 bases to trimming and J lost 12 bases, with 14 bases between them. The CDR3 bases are TGTGCCAGCTCACCACCGGTTCAAGGGGGTCAACTGTTTTTT. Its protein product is CASSPPVQGGQLFF.

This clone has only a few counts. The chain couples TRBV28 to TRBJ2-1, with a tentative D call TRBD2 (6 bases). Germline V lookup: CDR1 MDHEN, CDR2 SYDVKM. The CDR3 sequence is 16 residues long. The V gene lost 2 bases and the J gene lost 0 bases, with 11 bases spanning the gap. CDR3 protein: CASSLSGLSSYNEQFF. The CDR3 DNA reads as TGTGCCAGCAGTTTAAGCGGGCTTAGCTCCTACAATGAGCAGTTCTTC.

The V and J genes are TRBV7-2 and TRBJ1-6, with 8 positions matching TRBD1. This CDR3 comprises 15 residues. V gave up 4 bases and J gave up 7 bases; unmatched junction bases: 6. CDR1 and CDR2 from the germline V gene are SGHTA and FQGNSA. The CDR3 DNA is TGTGCCAGCAGCTCGAGCGACAGGGGAAATTCACCCCTCCACTTT. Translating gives CASSSSDRGNSPLHF.

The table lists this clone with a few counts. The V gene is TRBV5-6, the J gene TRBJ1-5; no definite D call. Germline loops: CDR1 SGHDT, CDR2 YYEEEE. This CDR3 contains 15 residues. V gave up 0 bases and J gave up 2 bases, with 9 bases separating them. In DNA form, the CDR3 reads TGTGCCAGCAGCTTGGGGCCTGCGGGCAATCAGCCCCAGCATTTT. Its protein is CASSLGPAGNQPQHF.

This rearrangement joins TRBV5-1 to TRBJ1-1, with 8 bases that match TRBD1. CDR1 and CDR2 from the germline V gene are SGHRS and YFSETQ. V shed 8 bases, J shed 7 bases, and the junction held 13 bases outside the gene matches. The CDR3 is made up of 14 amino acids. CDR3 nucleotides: TGCGCCAGTCAGACCCAGGGGGCAGACAATGAAGCTTTCTTT. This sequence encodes CASQTQGADNEAFF. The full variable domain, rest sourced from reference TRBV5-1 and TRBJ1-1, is KAGVTQTPRYLIKTRGQQVTLSCSPISGHRSVSWYQQTPGQGLQFLFEYFSETQRNKGNFPGRFSGRQFSNSRSEMNVSTLELGDSALYLCASQTQGADNEAFFGQGTRLTVV.

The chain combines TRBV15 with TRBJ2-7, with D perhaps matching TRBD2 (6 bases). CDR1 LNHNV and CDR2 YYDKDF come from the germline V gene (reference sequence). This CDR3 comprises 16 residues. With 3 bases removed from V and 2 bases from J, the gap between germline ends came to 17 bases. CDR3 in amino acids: CATSSTYGGRTYEQYF. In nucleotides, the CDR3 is TGTGCCACCAGCAGTACATACGGGGGAAGGACCTACGAGCAGTACTTC. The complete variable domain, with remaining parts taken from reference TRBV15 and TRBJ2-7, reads DAMVIQNPRYQVTQFGKPVTLSCSQTLNHNVMYWYQQKSSQAPKLLFHYYDKDFNNEADTPDNFQSRRPNTSFCFLDIRSPGLGDTAMYLCATSSTYGGRTYEQYFGPGTRLTVT.

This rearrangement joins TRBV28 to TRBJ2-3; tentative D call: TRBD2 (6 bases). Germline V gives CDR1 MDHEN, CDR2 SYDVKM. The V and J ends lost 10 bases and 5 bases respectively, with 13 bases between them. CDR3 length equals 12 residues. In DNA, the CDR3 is TGTGCCACGTTGGGGCGGGGAGATACGCAGTATTTT. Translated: CATLGRGDTQYF.

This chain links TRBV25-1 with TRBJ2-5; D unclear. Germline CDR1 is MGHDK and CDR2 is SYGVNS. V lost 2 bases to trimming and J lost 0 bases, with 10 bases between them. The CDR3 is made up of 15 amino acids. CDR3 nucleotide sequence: TGTGCCAGCAGTGAACGCACAGTGTACCAAGAGACCCAGTACTTC. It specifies CASSERTVYQETQYF.

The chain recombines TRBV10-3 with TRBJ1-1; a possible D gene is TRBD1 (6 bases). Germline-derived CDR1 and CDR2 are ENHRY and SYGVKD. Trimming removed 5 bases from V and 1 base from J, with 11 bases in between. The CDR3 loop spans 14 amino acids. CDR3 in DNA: TGTGCCATCAGTCTGGCAGGGGAGAACACTGAAGCTTTCTTT. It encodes CAISLAGENTEAFF.

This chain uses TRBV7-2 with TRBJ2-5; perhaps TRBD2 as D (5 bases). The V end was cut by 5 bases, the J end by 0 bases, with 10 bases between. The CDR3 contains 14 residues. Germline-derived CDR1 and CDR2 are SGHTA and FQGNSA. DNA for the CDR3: TGTGCCAGCAGCATCCAAGCGGACCAAGAGACCCAGTACTTC. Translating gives CASSIQADQETQYF.

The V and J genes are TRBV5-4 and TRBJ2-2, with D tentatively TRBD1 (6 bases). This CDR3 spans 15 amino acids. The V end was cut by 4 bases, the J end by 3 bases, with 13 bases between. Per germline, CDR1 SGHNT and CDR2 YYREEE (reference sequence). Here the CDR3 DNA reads TGTGCCAGCAGCCCCGTGGACAGCTACACCGGGGAGCTGTTTTTT. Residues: CASSPVDSYTGELFF. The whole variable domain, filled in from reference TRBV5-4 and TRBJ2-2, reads ETGVTQSPTHLIKTRGQQVTLRCSSQSGHNTVSWYQQALGQGPQFIFQYYREEENGRGNFPPRFSGLQFPNYSSELNVNALELDDSALYLCASSPVDSYTGELFFGEGSRLTVL.

Written as DNA, the CDR3 is TGTGCCAGCAGCCCCCTAGCGGGAGACTCCGGGACCCAGTACTTC. As protein: CASSPLAGDSGTQYF. The rearrangement joins TRBV2 to TRBJ2-5; 10 bases line up with TRBD2. In germline, CDR1 is SNHLY, CDR2 FYNNEI. The V gene end was trimmed by 6 bases and the J gene end by 7 bases; junction bases not matched to a gene: 11. The CDR3 has 15 residues.

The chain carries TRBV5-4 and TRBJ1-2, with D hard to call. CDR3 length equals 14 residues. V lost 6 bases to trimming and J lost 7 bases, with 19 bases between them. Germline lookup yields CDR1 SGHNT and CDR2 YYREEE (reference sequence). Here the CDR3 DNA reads TGTGCCAGCACCTTAACGTCGGAGTCAATTGGCTACACCTTC. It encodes CASTLTSESIGYTF.

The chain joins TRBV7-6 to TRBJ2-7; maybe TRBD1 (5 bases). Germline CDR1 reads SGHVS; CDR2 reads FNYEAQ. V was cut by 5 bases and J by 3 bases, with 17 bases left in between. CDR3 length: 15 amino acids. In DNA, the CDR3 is TGTGCCAGCAGCCCGCAGGGCTCGGCCAACTACGAGCAGTACTTC. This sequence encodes CASSPQGSANYEQYF.

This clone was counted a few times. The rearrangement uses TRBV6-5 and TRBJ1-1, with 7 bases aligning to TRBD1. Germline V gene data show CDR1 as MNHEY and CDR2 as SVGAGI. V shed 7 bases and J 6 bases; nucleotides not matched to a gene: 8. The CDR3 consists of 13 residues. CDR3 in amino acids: CASTTGVRAEAFF. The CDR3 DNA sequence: TGTGCCAGCACCACAGGGGTGAGGGCTGAAGCTTTCTTT.

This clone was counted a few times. The CDR3 region is CASRGTGEETQYF. CDR3 nucleotide sequence: TGTGCCAGCAGGGGGACAGGGGAAGAGACCCAGTACTTC. The V call is TRBV2, the J call TRBJ2-5, with 10 bases fitting TRBD1. The V gene end was trimmed by 6 bases and the J gene end by 3 bases; junction bases not matched to a gene: 1. CDR1 and CDR2 from the germline V gene are SNHLY and FYNNEI. The CDR3 is 13 amino acids.

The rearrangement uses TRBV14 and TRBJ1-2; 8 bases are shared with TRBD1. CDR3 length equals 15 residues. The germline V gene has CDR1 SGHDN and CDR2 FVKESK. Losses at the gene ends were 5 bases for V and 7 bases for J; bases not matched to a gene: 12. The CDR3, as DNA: TGTGCCAGCAGCTCTCGGACAGGGATGTTTCTTGGCTACACCTTC. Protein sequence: CASSSRTGMFLGYTF.

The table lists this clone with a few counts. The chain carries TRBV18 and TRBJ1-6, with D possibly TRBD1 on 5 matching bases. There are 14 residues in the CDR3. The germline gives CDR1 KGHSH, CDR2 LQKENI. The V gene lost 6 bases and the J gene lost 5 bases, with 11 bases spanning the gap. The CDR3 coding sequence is TGTGCCAGCTCCCGACAGCAGGATAATTCACCCCTCCACTTT. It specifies CASSRQQDNSPLHF.